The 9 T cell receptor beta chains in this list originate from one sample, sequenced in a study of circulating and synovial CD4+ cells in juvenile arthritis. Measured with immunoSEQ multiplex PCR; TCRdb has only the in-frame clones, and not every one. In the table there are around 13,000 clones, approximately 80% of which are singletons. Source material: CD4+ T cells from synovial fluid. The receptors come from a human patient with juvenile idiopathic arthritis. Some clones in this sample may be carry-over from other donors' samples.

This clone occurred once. The CDR3 DNA is TGTGCCTGGGTTTACCAGGGATCGGGCACCGGGGAGCTGTTTTTT. Translated: CAWVYQGSGTGELFF. The chain recombines TRBV30 with TRBJ2-2; a possible D gene is TRBD1 (5 bases). CDR3 length: 15 amino acids. Germline V gene data show CDR1 as GTSNPN and CDR2 as SVGIG (reference sequence). V dropped 5 bases and J dropped 4 bases, with 17 bases sitting between them.

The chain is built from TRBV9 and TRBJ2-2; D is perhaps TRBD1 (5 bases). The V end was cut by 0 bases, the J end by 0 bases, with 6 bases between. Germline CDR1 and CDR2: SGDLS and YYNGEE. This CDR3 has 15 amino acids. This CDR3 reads CASSVGTTNTGELFF. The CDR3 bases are TGTGCCAGCAGCGTAGGGACAACGAACACCGGGGAGCTGTTTTTT.

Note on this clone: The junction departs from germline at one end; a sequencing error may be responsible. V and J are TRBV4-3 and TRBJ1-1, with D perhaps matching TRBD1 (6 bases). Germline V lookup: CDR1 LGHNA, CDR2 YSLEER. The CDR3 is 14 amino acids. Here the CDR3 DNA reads TGCGCCAGCAGTCAAGGGGAGCAGGGGACCGAAGCTTTCTTT. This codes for CASSQGEQGTEAFF.

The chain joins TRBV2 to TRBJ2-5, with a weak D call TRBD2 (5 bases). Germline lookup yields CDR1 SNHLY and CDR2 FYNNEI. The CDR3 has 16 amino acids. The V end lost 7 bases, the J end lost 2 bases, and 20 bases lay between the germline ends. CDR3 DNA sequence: TGTGCCAGCACGACCAGACCAGCGAGGGCTCAAGAGACCCAGTACTTC. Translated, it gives CASTTRPARAQETQYF.

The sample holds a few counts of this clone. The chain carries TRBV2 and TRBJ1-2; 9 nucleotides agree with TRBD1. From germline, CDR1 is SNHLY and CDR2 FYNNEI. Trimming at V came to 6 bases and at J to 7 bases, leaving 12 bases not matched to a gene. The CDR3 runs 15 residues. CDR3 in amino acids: CASRETGGASRGYTF. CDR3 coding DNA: TGTGCCAGCAGGGAAACAGGGGGCGCCTCGCGTGGCTACACCTTC.

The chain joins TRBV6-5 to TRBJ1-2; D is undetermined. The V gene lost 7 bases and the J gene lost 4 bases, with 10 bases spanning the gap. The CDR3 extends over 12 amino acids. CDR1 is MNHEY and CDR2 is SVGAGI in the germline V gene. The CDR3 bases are TGTGCCAGCACCGGGGATCGCTATGGCTACACCTTC. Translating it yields CASTGDRYGYTF.

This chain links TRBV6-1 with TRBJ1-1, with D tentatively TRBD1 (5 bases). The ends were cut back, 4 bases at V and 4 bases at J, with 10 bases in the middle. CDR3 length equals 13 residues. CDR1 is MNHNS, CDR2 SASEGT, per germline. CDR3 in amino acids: CASSVPGVTEAFF. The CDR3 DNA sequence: TGTGCCAGCAGTGTCCCGGGGGTCACTGAAGCTTTCTTT.

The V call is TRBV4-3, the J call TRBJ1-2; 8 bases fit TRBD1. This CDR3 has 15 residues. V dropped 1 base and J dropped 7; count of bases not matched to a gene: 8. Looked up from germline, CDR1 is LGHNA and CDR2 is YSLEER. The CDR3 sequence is CASSQVPDREGGYTF. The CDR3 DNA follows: TGCGCCAGCAGCCAAGTCCCGGACAGGGAGGGTGGCTACACCTTC.

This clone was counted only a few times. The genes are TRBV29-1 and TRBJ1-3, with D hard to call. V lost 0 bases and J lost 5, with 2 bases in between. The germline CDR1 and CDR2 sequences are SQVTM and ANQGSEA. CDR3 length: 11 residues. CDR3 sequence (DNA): TGCAGCGTTGAAGATAGAAACACCATATATTTT. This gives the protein CSVEDRNTIYF. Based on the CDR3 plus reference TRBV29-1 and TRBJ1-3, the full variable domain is SAVISQKPSRDICQRGTSLTIQCQVDSQVTMMFWYRQQPGQSLTLIATANQGSEATYESGFVIDKFPISRPNLTFSTLTVSNMSPEDSSIYLCSVEDRNTIYFGEGSWLTVV.